The clone carrying this TCR beta chain was picked up many times. The antigen remains undetermined. Template switching added a universal primer binding site, and final cDNA carried unique molecular identifiers. A single record per CDR3 protein comes from TCRdb applying MiXCR to the 5' RACE reads. The sample holds more than 400,000 distinct CDR3 sequences, roughly 15% seen once. The data are from a study of identical twins. V lost 5 bases, J lost 4 bases, and 12 bases lay in between. This CDR3 spans 14 amino acids. Germline CDR1 reads SGHTA; CDR2 reads FQGNSA. Study findings and constraints: Abundant beta clonotypes from cord blood had fewer insertions, unlike memory repertoires, which showed none.

Separately, the same data were catalogued under a study of yellow fever vaccine responses in identical twins.

Sequencing was performed on CD4+ T cells sorted from blood. The sequence derives from a young woman in good health. The rearrangement uses TRBV7-2 and TRBJ1-5, with D maybe TRBD1 (5 bases). This CDR3 is CASSPRSGNQPQHF. The CDR3 bases are TGTGCCAGCAGCCCGCGATCAGGGAATCAGCCCCAGCATTTT.